Shown below are 27 T cell receptor beta chains from a single sample sequenced in a study of CD8 T cells in Susac syndrome. A quantity of about 0.45 to 1 ug RNA underwent reverse transcription using random hexamers. Via MiXCR, TCRdb re-called the immunoSEQ multiplex PCR reads, giving one row per CDR3 protein. The table includes some 180,000 distinct CDR3 sequences, about 95% detected once. Sequenced input: CD4+ T cells from PBMCs. All receptors derive from a human donor in good health.

This chain joins TRBV7-9 and TRBJ2-7, with 13 bases lining up with TRBD2. This CDR3 contains 17 residues. Germline CDR1 is SEHNR and CDR2 is FQNEAQ (reference sequence). Trimming removed 2 bases from V and 2 bases from J; junction bases left unmatched: 6. This CDR3 reads CASSLPTLAGGPYEQYF. As DNA, the CDR3 is TGTGCCAGCAGCTTACCCACACTAGCGGGAGGGCCCTACGAGCAGTACTTC.

This clonotype showed up just once. The chain has TRBV15 and TRBJ1-5, with D tentatively TRBD1 (5 bases). V was cut by 0 bases and J by 8 bases, with 14 bases left in between. Germline V gene lookup returns CDR1 LNHNV and CDR2 YYDKDF (reference sequence). The length of the CDR3 is 15 residues. The CDR3 is CATSRDQAEGEPQHF. DNA for the CDR3: TGTGCCACCAGCAGAGATCAGGCCGAAGGGGAGCCCCAGCATTTT.

This chain connects TRBV20-1 to TRBJ2-5; TRBD2 matches 11 bases. The CDR3 length is 16 residues. The germline CDR1 and CDR2 sequences are DFQATT and SNEGSKA (reference sequence). Trimming removed 7 bases from V and 2 bases from J; junction bases left unmatched: 12. The CDR3 bases are TGCAGTGGCGAGACTAGCGGGATACCCCCTCAAGAGACCCAGTACTTC. Its translation is CSGETSGIPPQETQYF.

The V gene is TRBV19, the J gene TRBJ1-2, with 8 bases lining up with TRBD1. Trimming removed 5 bases from V and 8 bases from J; junction bases left unmatched: 10. This CDR3 spans 14 amino acids. Germline V gene data show CDR1 as LNHDA and CDR2 as SQIVND (reference sequence). As DNA, the CDR3 is TGTGCCAGTAGTTCCCGGGACAGGCTAGAAGGCTACACCTTC. Residues: CASSSRDRLEGYTF.

V is TRBV11-2 and J is TRBJ2-4; D might be TRBD2 (6 bases). This CDR3 contains 16 residues. CDR1 and CDR2 from the germline V gene are SGHAT and FQNNGV. Trimming took off 5 bases at V and 0 bases at J, with 14 bases between the two ends. The CDR3 loop reads CASSPILASAKNIQYF. CDR3 DNA sequence: TGTGCCAGCAGCCCAATACTAGCTTCAGCCAAAAACATTCAGTACTTC.

The chain links TRBV7-9 to TRBJ2-6, with unresolved D. V was trimmed by 5 bases and J by 1 base, leaving 9 bases between them. This CDR3 comprises 15 residues. CDR1 and CDR2 (germline): SEHNR, FQNEAQ (reference sequence). CDR3 amino acids: CASSLLGSGANVLTF. The DNA for the CDR3 is TGTGCCAGCAGCCTCTTGGGTTCTGGGGCCAACGTCCTGACTTTC.

The chain is built from TRBV27 and TRBJ1-1, with a weak D call TRBD1 (5 bases). Germline lookup yields CDR1 MNHEY and CDR2 SMNVEV (reference sequence). Trimming took 5 bases from V and 4 from J, leaving 14 bases between them. The CDR3 covers 14 residues. The CDR3 here is CASSKEGRGTEAFF. In DNA form, the CDR3 reads TGTGCCAGCAGTAAGGAGGGAAGGGGCACTGAAGCTTTCTTT.

This chain links TRBV4-3 with TRBJ1-2; 8 bases are shared with TRBD1. The CDR3 is 15 residues long. Germline V CDR1 and CDR2: LGHNA, YSLEER. J lost 6 bases, V lost 0 bases, and 6 bases had no gene match. CDR3 loop: CASSQDAAGGDGYTF. The CDR3 region has the DNA TGCGCCAGCAGCCAAGATGCCGCAGGGGGCGATGGCTACACCTTC.

In this sample, this clonotype turned up once. The rearrangement joins TRBV2 to TRBJ2-7, with D maybe TRBD1 (6 bases). The V gene lost 6 bases and the J gene lost 2 bases, with 17 bases spanning the gap. The CDR3 runs 15 residues. The germline V gene has CDR1 SNHLY and CDR2 FYNNEI. CDR3 sequence: CASSDGVGGTYEQYF. CDR3 DNA: TGTGCCAGCAGCGACGGAGTAGGGGGTACCTACGAGCAGTACTTC. Based on the CDR3 plus reference TRBV2 and TRBJ2-7, the full variable domain is EPEVTQTPSHQVTQMGQEVILRCVPISNHLYFYWYRQILGQKVEFLVSFYNNEISEKSEIFDDQFSVERPDGSNFTLKIRSTKLEDSAMYFCASSDGVGGTYEQYFGPGTRLTVT.

This chain links TRBV18 with TRBJ2-5; D uncertain. Germline CDR1 is KGHSH and CDR2 is LQKENI. The V end was cut by 2 bases, the J end by 4 bases, with 11 bases between. The CDR3 is 14 residues long. The CDR3 nucleotides are TGTGCCAGCTCACCATCGCAGACCTTAGAGACCCAGTACTTC. The encoded protein is CASSPSQTLETQYF.

This chain's CDR3 is CASSASSGTTDTQYF. The CDR3, as DNA: TGTGCCAGCAGCGCGTCTAGCGGGACGACAGATACGCAGTATTTT. The chain couples TRBV9 to TRBJ2-3; 9 bases are shared with TRBD2. In germline, CDR1 is SGDLS, CDR2 YYNGEE. This CDR3 spans 15 amino acids. The V segment lost 3 bases and the J segment 3 bases; nucleotides outside the gene matches: 5. Full variable domain (remainder filled in from reference TRBV9 and TRBJ2-3): DSGVTQTPKHLITATGQRVTLRCSPRSGDLSVYWYQQSLDQGLQFLIQYYNGEERAKGNILERFSAQQFPDLHSELNLSSLELGDSALYFCASSASSGTTDTQYFGPGTRLTVL.

This chain connects TRBV29-1 to TRBJ2-1, with D maybe TRBD2 (6 bases). V dropped 4 bases and J dropped 16 bases, with 26 bases sitting between them. CDR1 is SQVTM, CDR2 ANQGSEA, per germline. CDR3 length equals 14 residues. The CDR3 region is CSVVLVRGTLSIFF. As DNA, the CDR3 is TGCAGCGTTGTTTTAGTTCGGGGGACCCTATCGATATTCTTC.

The chain links TRBV2 to TRBJ2-7; D might be TRBD1 or TRBD2, each matching 5 bases. Germline CDR1 SNHLY, CDR2 FYNNEI. CDR3 length: 13 amino acids. Trimming took 11 bases from V and 0 from J, leaving 14 bases between them. The DNA for the CDR3 is TGTGCCTGGGACGAGAGCTTCTCCTACGAGCAGTACTTC. As protein: CAWDESFSYEQYF.

This chain links TRBV2 with TRBJ2-2; possibly TRBD1 for D (5 bases). The V gene's germline CDR1 is SNHLY and CDR2 FYNNEI. V was shortened by 2 bases and J by 4 bases, with 8 bases between the two germline ends. The CDR3 totals 14 residues. In DNA, the CDR3 is TGTGCCAGCAGTGAACAGGGTAGCACCGGGGAGCTGTTTTTT. It translates to CASSEQGSTGELFF.

The chain has TRBV30 and TRBJ2-3; 8 bases match TRBD1. V gave up 6 bases and J gave up 4 bases; unmatched junction bases: 9. CDR3 size: 14 residues. Germline CDR1 and CDR2: GTSNPN and SVGIG (reference sequence). CDR3 region: CACFGQGYSDTQYF. The CDR3 nucleotides read TGTGCCTGTTTCGGACAGGGTTATTCAGATACGCAGTATTTT. The full variable domain, rest sourced from reference TRBV30 and TRBJ2-3, is SQTIHQWPATLVQPVGSPLSLECTVEGTSNPNLYWYRQAAGRGLQLLFYSVGIGQISSEVPQNLSASRPQDRQFILSSKKLLLSDSGFYLCACFGQGYSDTQYFGPGTRLTVL.

This clonotype was seen just once. This chain uses TRBV30 with TRBJ1-2, with 9 nucleotides matching TRBD1. This CDR3 is built from 16 residues. V was clipped by 5 bases and J by 4 bases; unmatched bases: 14. Germline V gives CDR1 GTSNPN, CDR2 SVGIG (reference sequence). The CDR3 sequence: CAWGPPGTGSIYGYTF. For the CDR3, the DNA is TGTGCCTGGGGACCGCCGGGGACAGGGAGTATCTATGGCTACACCTTC.

The rearrangement joins TRBV20-1 to TRBJ2-1; D is unresolved. Germline V gene lookup returns CDR1 DFQATT and CDR2 SNEGSKA (reference sequence). There are 11 residues in the CDR3. Trimming pared 6 bases from V and 6 bases from J, leaving 9 bases between. DNA of the CDR3: TGCAGTGCCATCAACCGCAATGAGCAGTTCTTC. Amino acid sequence: CSAINRNEQFF.

Only one count was recorded for this clonotype. The chain links TRBV6-2 or TRBV6-3 to TRBJ2-7, with D unclear. Germline V CDR1 and CDR2: MNHEY, SVGEGT. Trimming shortened V by 0 bases and J by 0 bases, and 12 bases separated the two germline ends. CDR3 size: 16 residues. The CDR3 sequence: CASSYSWVGASYEQYF. The CDR3 region has the DNA TGTGCCAGCAGTTACTCTTGGGTAGGCGCCTCCTACGAGCAGTACTTC.

V usage is TRBV30 and J usage is TRBJ1-4, with D tentatively TRBD1 (6 bases). Germline V CDR1 and CDR2: GTSNPN, SVGIG (reference sequence). This CDR3 contains 15 residues. Between the trimmed V and J ends, which lost 3 bases and 8 bases, there was a span of 19 bases. The CDR3: CAWSGPGHRGEKLFF. In DNA form, the CDR3 reads TGTGCCTGGAGCGGACCGGGACATCGAGGGGAAAAACTGTTTTTT.

This rearrangement joins TRBV12-3 or TRBV12-4 to TRBJ2-3; 8 bases line up with TRBD2. Trimming removed 6 bases from V and 2 bases from J; junction bases left unmatched: 7. The CDR3 runs 15 residues. The CDR3 loop reads CASSPPGGFTDTQYF. CDR3 nucleotide sequence: TGTGCCAGCAGCCCGCCGGGGGGGTTCACAGATACGCAGTATTTT.

The chain links TRBV12-3 or TRBV12-4 to TRBJ2-1; 12 bases are shared with TRBD2. The CDR3 is made up of 16 amino acids. V trimming: 8 bases; J trimming: 6 bases; junction bases outside the gene matches: 11. This CDR3 is CASLRKASGRANEQFF. The CDR3 nucleotides are TGTGCCAGCCTCCGGAAGGCTAGCGGGAGGGCCAATGAGCAGTTCTTC.

In DNA form, the CDR3 reads TGCAGTGCCCCTCCGATAGCGGGATTGCAAGAGACCCAGTACTTC. It yields the protein CSAPPIAGLQETQYF. V gene TRBV20-1 combines with J gene TRBJ2-5; 8 bases agree with TRBD2. CDR3 size: 15 residues. Trimming removed 6 bases from V and 2 bases from J; junction bases left unmatched: 11. Per germline, CDR1 DFQATT and CDR2 SNEGSKA (reference sequence).

This clonotype has only one observation. The chain has TRBV7-2 and TRBJ1-4; D remains unclear. V was trimmed by 2 bases and J by 4 bases, leaving 8 bases between them. Germline CDR1 reads SGHTA; CDR2 reads FQGNSA. This CDR3 is built from 14 residues. The CDR3 DNA follows: TGTGCCAGCAGCTTACGCAGACTTAATGAAAAACTGTTTTTT. Translating it yields CASSLRRLNEKLFF.

This clonotype was seen once. The gene calls are TRBV20-1 and TRBJ2-5; 7 bases line up with TRBD2. The CDR3 consists of 14 residues. The V segment lost 6 bases and the J segment 5 bases; nucleotides outside the gene matches: 12. Germline assignment: CDR1 DFQATT and CDR2 SNEGSKA (reference sequence). The CDR3: CSAREARRRETQYF. The CDR3 DNA reads as TGCAGTGCACGGGAGGCCCGCCGAAGGGAGACCCAGTACTTC.

The chain uses TRBV29-1 and TRBJ1-2; 7 bases line up with TRBD1. CDR3 length equals 12 residues. V shed 7 bases and J 3 bases; nucleotides not matched to a gene: 5. Germline assignment: CDR1 SQVTM and CDR2 ANQGSEA. The CDR3 protein is CSASTGDYGYTF. For the CDR3, the DNA is TGCAGCGCCTCAACAGGGGACTATGGCTACACCTTC.

The chain combines TRBV30 with TRBJ1-5; weak D call: TRBD1 (5 bases). CDR1 is GTSNPN, CDR2 SVGIG, per germline (reference sequence). This CDR3 is built from 16 residues. The V gene lost 4 bases and the J gene lost 1 base, with 17 bases spanning the gap. CDR3 coding DNA: TGTGCCTGGACCTCCCCGGGGCGCGGGAGCAATCAGCCCCAGCATTTT. It is translated as CAWTSPGRGSNQPQHF.

The chain combines TRBV29-1 with TRBJ2-7; 7 positions match TRBD1. The CDR3 length is 14 residues. Germline V gene sequence: CDR1 SQVTM, CDR2 ANQGSEA. V was pared by 3 bases and J by 2 bases, with 7 bases of the junction left unmatched. The CDR3 sequence: CSVDVSGQPYEQYF. CDR3 sequence (DNA): TGCAGCGTTGATGTTTCGGGACAGCCCTACGAGCAGTACTTC.